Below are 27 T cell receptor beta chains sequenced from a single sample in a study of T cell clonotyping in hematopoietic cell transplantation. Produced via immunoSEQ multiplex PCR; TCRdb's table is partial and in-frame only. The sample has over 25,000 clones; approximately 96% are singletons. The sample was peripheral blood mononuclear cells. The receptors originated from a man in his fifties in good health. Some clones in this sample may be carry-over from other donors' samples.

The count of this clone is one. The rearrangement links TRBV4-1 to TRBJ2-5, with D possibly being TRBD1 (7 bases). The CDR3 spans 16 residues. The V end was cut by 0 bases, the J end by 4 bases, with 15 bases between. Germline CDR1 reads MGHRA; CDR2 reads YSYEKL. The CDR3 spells CASSQEGHRGGETQYF. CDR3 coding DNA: TGCGCCAGCAGCCAAGAAGGGCACAGGGGAGGAGAGACCCAGTACTTC.

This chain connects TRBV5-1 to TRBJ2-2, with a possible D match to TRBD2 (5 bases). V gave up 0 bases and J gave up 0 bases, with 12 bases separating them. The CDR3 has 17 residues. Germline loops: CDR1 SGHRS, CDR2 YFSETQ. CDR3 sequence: CASSLEVAGANTGELFF. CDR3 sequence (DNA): TGCGCCAGCAGCTTGGAAGTCGCGGGCGCGAACACCGGGGAGCTGTTTTTT.

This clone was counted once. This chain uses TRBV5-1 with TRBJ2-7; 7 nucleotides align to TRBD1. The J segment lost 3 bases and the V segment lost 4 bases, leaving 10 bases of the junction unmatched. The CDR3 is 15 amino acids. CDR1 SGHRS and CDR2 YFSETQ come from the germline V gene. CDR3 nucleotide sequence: TGCGCCAGCAGCCCCCTAGGACAGGCAGGCTACGAGCAGTACTTC. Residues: CASSPLGQAGYEQYF.

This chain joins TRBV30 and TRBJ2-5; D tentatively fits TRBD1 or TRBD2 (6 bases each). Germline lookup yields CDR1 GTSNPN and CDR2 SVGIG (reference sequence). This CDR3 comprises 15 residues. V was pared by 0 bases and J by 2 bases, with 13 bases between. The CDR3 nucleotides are TGTGCCTGGAGTGTACCCAGGGGAGGTCAAGAGACCCAGTACTTC. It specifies CAWSVPRGGQETQYF.

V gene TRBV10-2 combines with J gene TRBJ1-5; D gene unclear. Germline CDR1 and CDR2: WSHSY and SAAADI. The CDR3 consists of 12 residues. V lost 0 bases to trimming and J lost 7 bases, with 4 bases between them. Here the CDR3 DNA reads TGCGCCAGCAGTGAGTCCCCCCAGCCCCAGCATTTT. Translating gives CASSESPQPQHF.

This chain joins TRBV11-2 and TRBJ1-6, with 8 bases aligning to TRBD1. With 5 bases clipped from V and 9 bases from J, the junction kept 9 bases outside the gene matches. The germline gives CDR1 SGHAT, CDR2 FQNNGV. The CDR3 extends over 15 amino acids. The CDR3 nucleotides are TGTGCCAGCAGCCCGGACAGGGATCGGACTTCACCCCTCCACTTT. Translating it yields CASSPDRDRTSPLHF.

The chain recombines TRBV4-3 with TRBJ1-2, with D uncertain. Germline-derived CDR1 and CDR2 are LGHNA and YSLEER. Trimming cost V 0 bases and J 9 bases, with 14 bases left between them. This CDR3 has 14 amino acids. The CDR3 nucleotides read TGCGCCAGCAGCCAAGAGTTGGGTCGCGAGAGCTACACCTTC. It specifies CASSQELGRESYTF.

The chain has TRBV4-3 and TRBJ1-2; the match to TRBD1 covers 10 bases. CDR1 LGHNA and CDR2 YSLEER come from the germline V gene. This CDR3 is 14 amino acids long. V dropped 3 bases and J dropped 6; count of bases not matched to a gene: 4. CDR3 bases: TGCGCCAGCAGCCACGACAGGGGGCTCGATGGCTACACCTTC. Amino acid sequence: CASSHDRGLDGYTF.

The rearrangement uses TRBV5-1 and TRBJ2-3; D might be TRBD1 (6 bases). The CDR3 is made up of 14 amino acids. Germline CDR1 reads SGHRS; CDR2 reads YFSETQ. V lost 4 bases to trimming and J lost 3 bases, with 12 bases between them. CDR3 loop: CASSLGTGTDTQYF. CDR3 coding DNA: TGCGCCAGCAGCCTGGGTACAGGGACAGATACGCAGTATTTT.

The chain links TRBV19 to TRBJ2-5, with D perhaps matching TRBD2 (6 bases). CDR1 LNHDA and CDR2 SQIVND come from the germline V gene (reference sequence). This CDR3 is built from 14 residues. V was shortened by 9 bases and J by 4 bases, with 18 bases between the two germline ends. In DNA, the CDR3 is TGTGCCAGCGCAGGTGCCGGGAGTGCAGAGACCCAGTACTTC. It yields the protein CASAGAGSAETQYF.

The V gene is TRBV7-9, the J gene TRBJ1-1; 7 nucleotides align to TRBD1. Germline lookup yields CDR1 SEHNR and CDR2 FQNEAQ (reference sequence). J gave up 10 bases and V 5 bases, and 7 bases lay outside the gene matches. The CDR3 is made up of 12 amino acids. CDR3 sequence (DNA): TGTGCCAGCAGCCCCATTCGACAGGGAGCTTTCTTT. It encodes CASSPIRQGAFF.

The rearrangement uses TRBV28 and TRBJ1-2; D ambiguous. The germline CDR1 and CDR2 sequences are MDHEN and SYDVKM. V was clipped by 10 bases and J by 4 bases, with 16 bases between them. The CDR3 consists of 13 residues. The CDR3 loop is CAISQTEFYGYTF. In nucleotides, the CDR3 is TGTGCCATATCCCAGACGGAATTCTATGGCTACACCTTC.

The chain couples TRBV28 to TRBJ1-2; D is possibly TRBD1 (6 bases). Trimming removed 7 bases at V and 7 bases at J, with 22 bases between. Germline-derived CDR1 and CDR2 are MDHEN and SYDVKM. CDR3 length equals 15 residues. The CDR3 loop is CASKTGSFLASGYTF. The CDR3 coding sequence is TGTGCCAGCAAAACAGGGTCATTTCTGGCGAGTGGCTACACCTTC.

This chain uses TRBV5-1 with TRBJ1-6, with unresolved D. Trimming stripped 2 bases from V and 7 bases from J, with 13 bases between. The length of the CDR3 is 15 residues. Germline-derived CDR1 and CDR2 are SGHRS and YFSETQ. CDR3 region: CASSFSGGRNSPLHF. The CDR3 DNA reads TGCGCCAGCAGCTTTTCCGGAGGCCGAAATTCACCCCTCCACTTT.

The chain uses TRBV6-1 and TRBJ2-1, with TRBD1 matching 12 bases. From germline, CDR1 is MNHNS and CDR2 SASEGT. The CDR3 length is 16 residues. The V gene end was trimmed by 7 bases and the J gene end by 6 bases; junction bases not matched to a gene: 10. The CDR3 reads CASNAAGQGAVNEQFF. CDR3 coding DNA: TGTGCCAGCAATGCAGCGGGACAGGGGGCGGTCAATGAGCAGTTCTTC.

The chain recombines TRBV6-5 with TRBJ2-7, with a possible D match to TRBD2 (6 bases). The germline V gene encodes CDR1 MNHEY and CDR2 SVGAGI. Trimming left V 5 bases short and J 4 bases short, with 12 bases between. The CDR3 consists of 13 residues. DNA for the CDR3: TGTGCCAGCAGTACCGGGGGATGGTACGAGCAGTACTTC. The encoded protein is CASSTGGWYEQYF.

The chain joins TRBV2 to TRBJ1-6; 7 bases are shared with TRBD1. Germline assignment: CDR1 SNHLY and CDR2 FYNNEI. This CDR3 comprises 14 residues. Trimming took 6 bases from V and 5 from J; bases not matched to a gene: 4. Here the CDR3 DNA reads TGTGCCAGCAGCCCCGGACAGGATAATTCACCCCTCCACTTT. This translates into CASSPGQDNSPLHF.

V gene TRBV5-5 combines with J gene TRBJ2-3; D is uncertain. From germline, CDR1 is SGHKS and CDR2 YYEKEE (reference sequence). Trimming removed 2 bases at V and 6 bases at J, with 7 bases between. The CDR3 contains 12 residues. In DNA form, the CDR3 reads TGTGCCAGCAGCTTTTCGACTGATACGCAGTATTTT. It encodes CASSFSTDTQYF.

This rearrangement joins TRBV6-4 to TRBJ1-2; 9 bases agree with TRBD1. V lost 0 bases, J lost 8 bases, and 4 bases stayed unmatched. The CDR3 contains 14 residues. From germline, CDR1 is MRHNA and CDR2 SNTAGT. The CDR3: CASSDSNTGGGYTF. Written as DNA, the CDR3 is TGTGCCAGCAGTGACTCGAATACAGGGGGCGGCTACACCTTC.

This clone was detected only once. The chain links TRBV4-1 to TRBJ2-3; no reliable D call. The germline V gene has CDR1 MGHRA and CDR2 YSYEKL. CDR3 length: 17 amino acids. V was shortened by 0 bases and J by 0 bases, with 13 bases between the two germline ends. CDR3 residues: CASSQDRSATSTDTQYF. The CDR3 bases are TGCGCCAGCAGCCAAGATCGATCGGCGACTAGCACAGATACGCAGTATTTT.

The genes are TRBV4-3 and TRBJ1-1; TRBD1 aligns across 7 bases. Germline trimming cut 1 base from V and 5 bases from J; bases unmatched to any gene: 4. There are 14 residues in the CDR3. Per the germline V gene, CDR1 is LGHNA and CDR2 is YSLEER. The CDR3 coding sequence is TGCGCCAGCAGCCAAGGACAGGGCTATACTGAAGCTTTCTTT. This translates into CASSQGQGYTEAFF.

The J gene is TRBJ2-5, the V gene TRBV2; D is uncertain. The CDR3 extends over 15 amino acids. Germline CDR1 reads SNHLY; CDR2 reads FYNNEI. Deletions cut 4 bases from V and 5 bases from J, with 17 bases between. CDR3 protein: CASSGVVVVGETQYF. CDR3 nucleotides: TGTGCCAGCAGTGGGGTAGTAGTAGTCGGCGAGACCCAGTACTTC.

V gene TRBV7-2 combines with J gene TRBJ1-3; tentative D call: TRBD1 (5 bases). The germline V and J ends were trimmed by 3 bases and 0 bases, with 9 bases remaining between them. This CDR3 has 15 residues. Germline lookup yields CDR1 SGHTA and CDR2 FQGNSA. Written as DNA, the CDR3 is TGTGCCAGCAGCTTTTCCGGGACCTCTGGAAACACCATATATTTT. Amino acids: CASSFSGTSGNTIYF.

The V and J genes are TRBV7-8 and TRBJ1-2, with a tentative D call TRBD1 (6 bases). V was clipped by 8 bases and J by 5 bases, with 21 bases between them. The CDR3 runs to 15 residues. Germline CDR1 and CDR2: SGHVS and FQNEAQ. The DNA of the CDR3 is TGTGCCAGCCAAATTACGGCCGGGGGCGGATATGGCTACACCTTC. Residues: CASQITAGGGYGYTF.

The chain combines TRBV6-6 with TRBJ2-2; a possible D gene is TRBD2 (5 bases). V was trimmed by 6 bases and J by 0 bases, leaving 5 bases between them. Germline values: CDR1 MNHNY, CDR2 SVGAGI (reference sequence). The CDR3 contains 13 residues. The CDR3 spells CASRLANTGELFF. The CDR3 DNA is TGTGCCAGCAGACTAGCGAACACCGGGGAGCTGTTTTTT.

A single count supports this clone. In nucleotides, the CDR3 is TGCGCCAGCAGCCCAAACGACGGGCAATCTGAAGCTTTCTTT. Protein product: CASSPNDGQSEAFF. The chain joins TRBV5-1 to TRBJ1-1; D is unresolved. Germline V lookup: CDR1 SGHRS, CDR2 YFSETQ. This CDR3 region has 14 residues. V was pared by 4 bases and J by 6 bases, with 16 bases between.

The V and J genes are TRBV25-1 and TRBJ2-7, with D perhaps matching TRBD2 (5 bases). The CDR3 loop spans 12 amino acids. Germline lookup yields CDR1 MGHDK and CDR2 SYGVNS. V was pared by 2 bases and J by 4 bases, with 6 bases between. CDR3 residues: CASSEDYYEQYF. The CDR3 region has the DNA TGTGCCAGCAGTGAAGACTATTACGAGCAGTACTTC.